One and the same sample provided the 11 T cell receptor beta chains below, sequenced in a study of spatial heterogeneity in lung cancer. These receptors have no known antigen. TCRdb reprocessed the 5' RACE reads via MiXCR and lists one record per CDR3 protein. The sample holds 25,000 to 30,000 distinct CDR3 sequences, 7% to 7.5% seen once. Findings and caveats of the study: Counts of expanded intratumoral alpha and beta TCRs tracked tumor mutation counts.

The time point here: sample taken at primary tumor resection. Sequences were derived from lung tumor tissue, sampled at surgery. All receptors derive from a male donor with early-stage non-small cell lung cancer.

This clonotype appeared many times. The chain joins TRBV2 to TRBJ2-1; no clear D gene. The CDR3 has 13 residues. Germline CDR1 reads SNHLY; CDR2 reads FYNNEI. V was cut by 4 bases and J by 15 bases, with 19 bases left in between. CDR3 region: CASSVVRSRARFF. The CDR3 coding sequence is TGTGCCAGCAGTGTAGTCCGGTCCCGAGCTCGGTTCTTC.

This clonotype showed up many times. At one boundary the junction diverges from the germline segment, which might be a read error. The chain carries TRBV6-2 or TRBV6-3 and TRBJ2-7; D is undetermined. CDR3 length equals 11 residues. CDR1 and CDR2 from the germline V gene are MNHEY and SVGEGT. The CDR3 here is CASSYSHEQYF. The CDR3 DNA sequence: TGTGCCAGCAGTTACTCCCACGAGCAGTACTTC.

Comment on this clonotype: A much larger clone lies one base from this, so it may be a read error. The genes are TRBV5-1 and TRBJ2-3; weak D call: TRBD1 (5 bases). The germline CDR1 and CDR2 sequences are SGHRS and YFSETQ. V was pared by 4 bases and J by 5 bases, with 11 bases between. This CDR3 spans 13 amino acids. The CDR3 sequence is CASSAGFVDTQYF. CDR3 DNA sequence: TGCGCCAGCAGCGCAGGGTTTGTAGATACGCAGTATTTT.

This clonotype was counted many times. J is TRBJ2-7 and V is TRBV20-1; 7 bases are shared with TRBD1. This CDR3 spans 14 amino acids. V lost 6 bases, J lost 0 bases, and 8 bases stayed unmatched. Germline V gene lookup returns CDR1 DFQATT and CDR2 SNEGSKA (reference sequence). The CDR3 spells CSARQGVFSYEQYF. DNA for the CDR3: TGCAGTGCAAGACAGGGTGTCTTCTCCTACGAGCAGTACTTC.

At least ten counts were recorded for this clonotype. The V and J genes are TRBV7-2 and TRBJ1-6; 9 bases are a match to TRBD1. The CDR3 totals 16 residues. Trimming took 2 bases from V and 7 from J; bases not matched to a gene: 6. In germline, CDR1 is SGHTA, CDR2 FQGNSA. CDR3 nucleotides: TGTGCCAGCAGCTTAATGATTGGACAGGGGAATTCACCCCTCCACTTT. The encoded protein is CASSLMIGQGNSPLHF.

This clonotype was found many times. The V call is TRBV20-1, the J call TRBJ1-1, with D unclear. Trimming shortened V by 0 bases and J by 3 bases, and 8 bases separated the two germline ends. The length of the CDR3 is 13 residues. CDR1 and CDR2 (germline): DFQATT, SNEGSKA (reference sequence). The CDR3 coding sequence is TGCAGTGCTAGAGAGGGAGTTGACACTGAAGCTTTCTTT. Translation gives CSAREGVDTEAFF.

This chain joins TRBV7-6 and TRBJ1-1; the D gene is possibly TRBD1 (6 bases). Trimming pared 2 bases from V and 0 bases from J, leaving 16 bases between. Germline-derived CDR1 and CDR2 are SGHVS and FNYEAQ. The CDR3 totals 17 residues. The CDR3 bases are TGTGCCAGCAGCTTAAGGGGGGTTTCTTCGATGAACACTGAAGCTTTCTTT. Translated, it gives CASSLRGVSSMNTEAFF.

This clonotype showed up many times. In DNA, the CDR3 is TGTGCCAGCAGTCCTCTCGTAGGGGCGGTCAATCAGCCCCAGCATTTT. Translating gives CASSPLVGAVNQPQHF. The rearrangement joins TRBV2 to TRBJ1-5, with D maybe TRBD1 (5 bases). V was clipped by 5 bases and J by 3 bases, with 17 bases between them. This CDR3 has 16 residues. Germline V gene data show CDR1 as SNHLY and CDR2 as FYNNEI.

This clonotype is classed as medium-sized. The chain employs TRBV12-3 or TRBV12-4 and TRBJ2-6, with D perhaps TRBD1 (6 bases). This CDR3 region has 15 residues. V was cut by 5 bases and J by 4 bases, with 12 bases left in between. This chain's CDR3 is CASSPTGSGANVLTF. CDR3 sequence (DNA): TGTGCCAGCAGTCCGACAGGTTCGGGGGCCAACGTCCTGACTTTC.

This clonotype showed up many times. The V gene is TRBV14, the J gene TRBJ2-7, with D possibly being TRBD1 (6 bases). There are 15 residues in the CDR3. The germline CDR1 and CDR2 sequences are SGHDN and FVKESK. Trimming took off 1 base at V and 3 bases at J, with 13 bases between the two ends. CDR3 sequence reads: CASSQVGQGGYEQYF. The CDR3 DNA is TGTGCCAGCAGCCAAGTCGGCCAAGGGGGCTACGAGCAGTACTTC.

Ten or more counts support this clonotype. The chain employs TRBV15 and TRBJ1-5; D gene uncertain. CDR1 is LNHNV and CDR2 is YYDKDF in the germline V gene (reference sequence). The CDR3 runs 13 residues. Trimming removed 0 bases at V and 5 bases at J, with 5 bases between. The DNA for the CDR3 is TGTGCCACCAGCAGAGATTATGATCAGCCCCAGCATTTT. Its protein is CATSRDYDQPQHF. The full variable domain, its missing parts supplied by reference TRBV15 and TRBJ1-5, is DAMVIQNPRYQVTQFGKPVTLSCSQTLNHNVMYWYQQKSSQAPKLLFHYYDKDFNNEADTPDNFQSRRPNTSFCFLDIRSPGLGDTAMYLCATSRDYDQPQHFGDGTRLSIL.